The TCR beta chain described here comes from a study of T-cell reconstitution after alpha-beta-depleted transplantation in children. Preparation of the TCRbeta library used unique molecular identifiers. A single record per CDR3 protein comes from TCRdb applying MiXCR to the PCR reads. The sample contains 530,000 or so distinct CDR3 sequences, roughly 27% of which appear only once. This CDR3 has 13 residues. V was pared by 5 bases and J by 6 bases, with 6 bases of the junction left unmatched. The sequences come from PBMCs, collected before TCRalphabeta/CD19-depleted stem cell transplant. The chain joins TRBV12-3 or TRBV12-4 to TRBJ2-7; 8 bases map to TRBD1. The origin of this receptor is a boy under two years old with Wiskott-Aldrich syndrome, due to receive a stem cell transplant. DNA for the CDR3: TGTGCCAGCAGTAGGACAGGGTATCTCGAGCAGTACTTC. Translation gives CASSRTGYLEQYF.